These 7 T cell receptor beta chains came from one sample sequenced in a study of blood T cell repertoires in COVID-19. Some clones are missing from TCRdb's copy, which holds only in-frame ones; the method was immunoSEQ multiplex PCR. The sample records some 120,000 clones, 85% being singletons. Material: peripheral blood. These receptors all stem from a woman aged 80 or over with acute or convalescent COVID-19.

The V gene is TRBV14, the J gene TRBJ1-1, with D hard to call. Deletions cut 1 base from V and 6 bases from J, with 15 bases between. CDR1 is SGHDN and CDR2 is FVKESK in the germline V gene. The CDR3 has 15 residues. DNA for the CDR3: TGTGCCAGCAGCCAAGGAGGTCGGGGAAGGGCTGAAGCTTTCTTT. The encoded protein is CASSQGGRGRAEAFF. The entire variable domain, with the rest obtained from reference TRBV14 and TRBJ1-1, is as follows: EAGVTQFPSHSVIEKGQTVTLRCDPISGHDNLYWYRRVMGKEIKFLLHFVKESKQDESGMPNNRFLAERTGGTYSTLKVQPAELEDSGVYFCASSQGGRGRAEAFFGQGTRLTVV.

V usage is TRBV9 and J usage is TRBJ2-5, with no clear D. Germline CDR1 reads SGDLS; CDR2 reads YYNGEE. Between the trimmed V and J ends, which lost 4 bases and 1 base, there was a span of 8 bases. The CDR3 is 13 amino acids. The DNA of the CDR3 is TGTGCCAGCAGCCAGTCATCCCAAGAGACCCAGTACTTC. It is translated as CASSQSSQETQYF.

The CDR3 reads CASSRTGYGNQPQHF. The CDR3 bases are TGTGCCAGCAGCCGCACAGGGTACGGCAATCAGCCCCAGCATTTT. V gene TRBV6-2 or TRBV6-3 combines with J gene TRBJ1-5, with D maybe TRBD1 (6 bases). The CDR3 length is 15 residues. Germline loops: CDR1 MNHEY, CDR2 SVGEGT. V was shortened by 6 bases and J by 2 bases, with 14 bases between the two germline ends.

This clone has more than one count but fewer than ten. The chain couples TRBV7-2 to TRBJ2-7; D is possibly TRBD1 (5 bases). The germline gives CDR1 SGHTA, CDR2 FQGNSA. This CDR3 has 14 residues. Trimming stripped 0 bases from V and 5 bases from J, with 11 bases between. CDR3 region: CASSLALTEDEQYF. CDR3 DNA sequence: TGTGCCAGCAGCTTAGCTTTGACAGAGGACGAGCAGTACTTC.

The gene calls are TRBV5-5 and TRBJ2-3, with D possibly matching TRBD2 (6 bases). Trimming pared 0 bases from V and 6 bases from J, leaving 14 bases between. The germline gives CDR1 SGHKS, CDR2 YYEKEE (reference sequence). CDR3 length: 15 residues. Here the CDR3 reads CASSLGVAGRDTQYF. In DNA form, the CDR3 reads TGTGCCAGCAGCTTGGGGGTCGCGGGAAGGGATACGCAGTATTTT.

The chain joins TRBV6-1 to TRBJ1-3; the D gene is possibly TRBD1 (5 bases). The CDR3 consists of 18 residues. Trimming stripped 0 bases from V and 0 bases from J, with 15 bases between. Germline V gene lookup returns CDR1 MNHNS and CDR2 SASEGT. The CDR3 coding sequence is TGTGCCAGCAGTGAAGCGTACTTAAGGACAAACTCTGGAAACACCATATATTTT. Encoded protein: CASSEAYLRTNSGNTIYF.

The chain employs TRBV4-1 and TRBJ2-6; tentative D call: TRBD1 (6 bases). Trimming took off 1 base at V and 4 bases at J, with 8 bases between the two ends. The CDR3 consists of 15 residues. Looked up from germline, CDR1 is MGHRA and CDR2 is YSYEKL. The CDR3 sequence is CASSQGGQGANVLTF. CDR3 DNA: TGCGCCAGCAGCCAAGGGGGGCAAGGGGCCAACGTCCTGACTTTC.